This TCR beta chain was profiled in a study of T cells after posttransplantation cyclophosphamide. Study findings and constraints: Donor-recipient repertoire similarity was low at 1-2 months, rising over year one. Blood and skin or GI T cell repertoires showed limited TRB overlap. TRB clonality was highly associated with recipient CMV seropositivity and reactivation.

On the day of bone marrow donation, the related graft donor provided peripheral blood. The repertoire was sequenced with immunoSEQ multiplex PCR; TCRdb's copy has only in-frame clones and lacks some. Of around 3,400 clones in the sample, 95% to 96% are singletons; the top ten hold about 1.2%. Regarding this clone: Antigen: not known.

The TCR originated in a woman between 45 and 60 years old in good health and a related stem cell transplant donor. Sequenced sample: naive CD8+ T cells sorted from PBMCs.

DNA of the CDR3: TGTGCCACCGTTCAGGGGGTAGGGGGCGAGCAGTACTTC. Protein: CATVQGVGGEQYF. This chain uses TRBV27 with TRBJ2-7; 7 nucleotides align to TRBD1. V gave up 10 bases and J gave up 6 bases; unmatched junction bases: 12. CDR1 is MNHEY, CDR2 SMNVEV, per germline (reference sequence). The CDR3 totals 13 residues.